A single sample gave rise to the 4 T cell receptor beta chains below, sequenced in a study of identical twins. In TCRdb, the 5' RACE reads were re-called with MiXCR into one record per CDR3 protein. This sample carries 600,000 to 700,000 distinct CDR3 sequences, less than 25% of them seen once, and the ten largest clones take roughly 4%. Separately, the same data were catalogued under a study of T cells expressing NK-cell markers.

The sample was PBMCs. Source of these receptors: a woman aged 18-29 years in good health.

This rearrangement joins TRBV7-9 to TRBJ2-1, with 8 bases aligning to TRBD2. Germline V CDR1 and CDR2: SEHNR, FQNEAQ (reference sequence). J was trimmed by 0 bases and V by 4 bases; bases with no gene match: 8. The CDR3 is made up of 17 amino acids. For the CDR3, the DNA is TGTGCCAGCAGCTCCCTAGCGGGTAGTAGCTCCTACAATGAGCAGTTCTTC. Residues: CASSSLAGSSSYNEQFF.

This clonotype was counted a few times. CDR3: CSAMWRGAHEQYF. The CDR3 nucleotides read TGCAGTGCGATGTGGCGGGGGGCCCACGAGCAGTACTTC. The genes are TRBV20-1 and TRBJ2-7; 8 nucleotides agree with TRBD2. V lost 6 bases and J lost 5; bases outside the gene matches: 9. Germline V gives CDR1 DFQATT, CDR2 SNEGSKA (reference sequence). The CDR3 runs 13 residues.

This clonotype was observed a few times. The chain employs TRBV7-3 and TRBJ2-5, with 9 positions matching TRBD2. Germline CDR1 reads SGHTA; CDR2 reads FQGTGA. The CDR3 runs to 15 residues. V lost 5 bases and J lost 2; bases outside the gene matches: 6. CDR3 protein: CASSRERGDQETQYF. CDR3 coding DNA: TGTGCCAGCAGCAGGGAGCGGGGGGATCAAGAGACCCAGTACTTC.

In this sample, this clonotype turned up many times. This chain connects TRBV28 to TRBJ2-1; no clear D gene. The CDR3 consists of 15 residues. V shed 7 bases and J shed 0 bases, with 13 bases lying between them. Germline CDR1 MDHEN, CDR2 SYDVKM. The CDR3 nucleotides are TGTGCCAGCACACCCCCACGAAGCTCCTACAATGAGCAGTTCTTC. Protein product: CASTPPRSSYNEQFF.